A single sample is the source of the 5 T cell receptor beta chains below, sequenced in a study of T cell responses to AZD1222 COVID-19 vaccine. Assay used: immunoSEQ multiplex PCR; TCRdb lists only in-frame clones, some missing. In the table there are roughly 200,000 clones, more than 85% of which are singletons. Sample: peripheral blood, taken on day 0 of MenACWY control vaccination. The receptors here all came from an adult in good health.

This chain uses TRBV2 with TRBJ2-7; unclear D gene. Germline lookup yields CDR1 SNHLY and CDR2 FYNNEI. V lost 6 bases and J 1 base, leaving 4 bases between the germline ends. This CDR3 comprises 11 residues. CDR3 residues: CASRESYEQYF. The CDR3 DNA reads as TGTGCCAGCAGAGAGTCCTACGAGCAGTACTTC.

The chain recombines TRBV5-5 with TRBJ2-3; 7 positions agree with TRBD1. Looked up from germline, CDR1 is SGHKS and CDR2 is YYEKEE (reference sequence). The CDR3 has 16 residues. With 0 bases clipped from V and 3 bases from J, the junction kept 7 bases outside the gene matches. The CDR3 loop reads CASSLAKVQGTDTQYF. The CDR3 nucleotides read TGTGCCAGCAGCTTGGCCAAAGTACAGGGGACAGATACGCAGTATTTT.

V is TRBV12-3 or TRBV12-4 and J is TRBJ2-3; unclear D gene. The V end lost 3 bases, the J end lost 7 bases, and 5 bases lay between the germline ends. The CDR3 has 11 residues. The CDR3 is CASSLTHTQYF. The DNA for the CDR3 is TGTGCCAGCAGTTTGACCCATACGCAGTATTTT.

This clone showed up just once. The rearrangement joins TRBV6-5 to TRBJ2-1; D could derive from TRBD1 or TRBD2 (5 bases each). This CDR3 is 15 amino acids long. Trimming stripped 6 bases from V and 0 bases from J, with 12 bases between. CDR1 and CDR2 from the germline V gene are MNHEY and SVGAGI. The CDR3 nucleotides are TGTGCCAGCAGCTTCAGGGAGAGCTCCTACAATGAGCAGTTCTTC. This gives the protein CASSFRESSYNEQFF.

The chain joins TRBV7-9 to TRBJ1-2; a weak D match, TRBD1 (5 bases). Looked up from germline, CDR1 is SEHNR and CDR2 is FQNEAQ (reference sequence). Deletions cut 0 bases from V and 3 bases from J, with 8 bases between. This CDR3 has 14 residues. The CDR3 loop is CASSLAGDYYGYTF. Written as DNA, the CDR3 is TGTGCCAGCAGCTTAGCAGGGGATTACTATGGCTACACCTTC.